The clone carrying this TCR beta chain showed up many times. Its antigen is still unknown. This entry comes from a study of neurological immune-mediated disorders. General study points: Because no CDR3 amino acid sequences were shared across subjects by expanded clones, private repertoires were suggested in all groups.

Time point in this sample: longitudinal time-point 1 (baseline). The cDNA was synthesized by 5'RACE incorporating 10-nucleotide random UMIs. TCRdb independently ran MiXCR on the 5' RACE reads; one entry per CDR3 protein. The sample yields 50,000 to 70,000 distinct CDR3 sequences, around 10% seen once. This TCR came from a male donor with HTLV-1-associated myelopathy (HAM/TSP). The sequenced sample was PBMCs.

The CDR3, as DNA: TGTGCCAGCAGTTCACAGGACTCCTACGAGCAGTACTTC. Translating it yields CASSSQDSYEQYF. The chain joins TRBV12-3 or TRBV12-4 to TRBJ2-7; a possible D gene is TRBD1 (5 bases). Trimming removed 4 bases at V and 0 bases at J, with 7 bases between. The CDR3 has 13 residues.